This paragraph reports one TCR beta chain. What antigen it recognizes has not been identified. Base-call qualities are not available, and no considerably larger clone is one nucleotide away. The method behind the library was 5' RACE. Sequencing was carried out with an Illumina HiSeq 2500. A second 7 to 11 cycle PCR used a sample-barcoded 5' primer and a J-beta primer mix. A template-switch 5' adaptor carrying 12 random nucleotides introduced a unique molecular identifier onto each TCR beta cDNA molecule. Each sample yielded at least 2.5 million CDR3-containing paired-end reads. All of the RNA was converted into first-strand cDNA using the Mint cDNA synthesis kit, with a TRBC-specific oligonucleotide serving as the primer. All cDNA was treated with uracil-DNA glycosylase and then went through a first 18-cycle PCR with the universal primers M1SS and BC2_uni_R. The authors processed their data as follows. Normalization of each sample was performed by random selection of 1 million high-quality reads, each carrying a distinct molecular identifier. Reads sharing molecular identifiers were discarded rather than binned into consensus sequences. MiTCR, set to a Q25 quality threshold and the strictest error-elimination algorithm, was used for CDR3 identification, clonotype clustering and error correction. A nonparametric unseen species model with Euler transformation was used to estimate lower-bound total TCR beta diversity. TCRdb reanalyzed the raw reads on its own, using fastp at Q25 for trimming and MiXCR for clone calling, and kept in-frame beta chains. Every distinct CDR3 protein forms one entry, paired with its most common genes and DNA. Here the V and J calls rest on TCRdb's processing, not on the authors' analysis. This sample holds about 970,000 distinct CDR3 sequences; about 51% were observed only once. Of the sample, about a fifth falls within the top ten clones.

This sample is part of a study of blood T cells in healthy people across ages (dated by TCRdb to the mid-2010s). Context from the whole study: In model experiments, roughly one uniquely barcoded TCR beta cDNA molecule per two T cells was captured by template switching. To avoid experimental bias, donors of different ages were spread randomly across the sequencing lanes. Using deep sequencing normalized with unique cDNA molecular identifiers, the study measured how TCR beta repertoire diversity changes with age. Donors were grouped into four age groups: young (average approximately 16 years), middle-aged (39), aged (62) and long-lived (about 89). Using the same blood draw, the study looked at two additional independent replicas of 1 million unique cDNA reads for two donors, one aged 18 to 29 and the other aged 80 or older. Summary of the overall study and its limitations: Estimates of total diversity based on one million sequenced T cells were considered lower bounds and underestimates. The percentage of naive T cells measured by flow cytometry correlated strongly with observed TCR beta diversity. Conclusive comparison of naive and antigen-experienced compartments was prevented by the profiling of bulk unsorted PBMCs. As age increased, observed TCR beta diversity per million T cells dropped in a roughly linear way, and a significant reduction was already evident by age 40. Because donor CMV infection status was unknown, age-related changes in expanded clonotypes were potentially confounded. Compared with the aged group, the long-lived group had more naive CD4+ T cells, fewer expanded clones and increased TCR diversity, a pattern suggesting age selection.

Reading the germline V gene gives CDR1 SGHRS and CDR2 YFSETQ. Measured from the cysteine to the phenylalanine, the CDR3 is 16 residues long. Solely the CDR3 DNA is kept, with 48 bases framed from the first base. For this chain, trimming is 1 base at the V end and 4 bases at the J end, and the number of junction bases without a gene match is 8. Donors were 39 systemically healthy Caucasian individuals from Russia aged roughly 6 to 100 years. Each donor gave approximately 9.4 milliliters of peripheral blood, drawn into EDTA-treated Vacutainer tubes. Ficoll-Paque density-gradient centrifugation was used to isolate PBMCs, with at least 6.5 million per sample. Trizol reagent was used to extract total RNA from PBMCs, with at least 6 micrograms per sample. The percentages of naive CD45RAhigh/CD27high T cells were determined by flow cytometry on a PBMC aliquot from every donor.

This sequence originates from a woman in her fifties or sixties in good health. The sample comprised blood. The chain links TRBV5-1 with TRBJ2-3; TRBD1 lines up with 8 middle nucleotides. The nucleotide sequence is given as TGCGCCAGCAGCTTGATATCCGGACAGGGCGCAGATACGCAGTATTTT. It translates to CASSLISGQGADTQYF.